This T cell receptor (beta chain) was retrieved from a study of T-cell reconstitution after alpha-beta-depleted transplantation in children. Study-wide results and caveats: At around two months after transplant, the alpha-beta T cells were reportedly derived from several hundred expanded clones that came from non-depleted graft cells. Newly made T cells mostly supplied T-cell counts and diversity one year after transplant. Some patients showed high day-60 TCRbeta diversity, which derived from surviving recipient T cells and thymic progenitors.

This clonotype was counted ten times or more. Antigen: not known. Preparation of the TCRbeta library used unique molecular identifiers. MiXCR, run by TCRdb on the PCR reads, gives a single entry per CDR3 protein. The table has 150,000 to 200,000 distinct CDR3 sequences, 6.3% seen once. The starting material was PBMCs, obtained before TCRalphabeta/CD19-depleted stem cell transplant. This TCR came from a girl in the first two years of life with combined immunodeficiency, due to receive a stem cell transplant.

The CDR3, as DNA: TGCAGCGGACGGACAGGGGGAAACACTGAAGCTTTCTTT. Its protein product is CSGRTGGNTEAFF. The chain carries TRBV29-1 and TRBJ1-1, with 10 bases identical to TRBD1. The V gene's germline CDR1 is SQVTM and CDR2 ANQGSEA. With V trimmed by 7 bases and J by 2 bases, 4 bases remained unmatched. The CDR3 contains 13 residues.